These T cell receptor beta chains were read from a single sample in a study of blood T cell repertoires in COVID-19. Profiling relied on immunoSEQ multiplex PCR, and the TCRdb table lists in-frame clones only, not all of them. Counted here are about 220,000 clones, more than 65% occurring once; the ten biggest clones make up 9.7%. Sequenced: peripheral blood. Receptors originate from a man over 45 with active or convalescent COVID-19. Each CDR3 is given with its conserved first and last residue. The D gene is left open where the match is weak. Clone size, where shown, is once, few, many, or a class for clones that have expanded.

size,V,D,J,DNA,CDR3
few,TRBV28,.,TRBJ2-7,TGTGCCAGCAGACCGGGGACAACCTACGAGCAGTACTTC,CASRPGTTYEQYF
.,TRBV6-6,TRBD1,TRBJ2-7,TGTGCCAGCAGCCCCGGGACAGGGTTCTCCTACGAGCAGTACTTC,CASSPGTGFSYEQYF
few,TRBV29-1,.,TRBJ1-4,TGCAGCGCAGCGGGGTTTAATGAAAAACTGTTTTTT,CSAAGFNEKLFF
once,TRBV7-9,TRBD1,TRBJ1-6,TGTGCCATTACGACAGGGGCTAATTCACCCCTCCACTTT,CAITTGANSPLHF
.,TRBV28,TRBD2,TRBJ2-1,TGTGCCAGCAGTCTTACACTAGCGGGGTACAATGAGCAGTTCTTC,CASSLTLAGYNEQFF
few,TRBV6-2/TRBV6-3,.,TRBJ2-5,TGTGCCAGCAGTTCGGCCGGGACACTGGAGACCCAGTACTTC,CASSSAGTLETQYF
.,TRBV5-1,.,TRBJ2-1,TGCGCCAGCAGCTTAATAGACAATGAGCAGTTCTTC,CASSLIDNEQFF
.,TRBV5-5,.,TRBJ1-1,TGTGCCAGCAGCACCGGACAGAAAGCTTTCTTT,CASSTGQKAFF
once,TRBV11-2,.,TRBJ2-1,TGTGCCAGCAGGAGGATAGCCGGGAATGAGCAGTTCTTC,CASRRIAGNEQFF
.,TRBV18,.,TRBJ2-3,TGTGCCAGCTCACCCTATACAGGGTTGGGAGATACGCAGTATTTT,CASSPYTGLGDTQYF
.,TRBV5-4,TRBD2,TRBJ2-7,TGTGCCAGCAGCCCCGGGACTAGCGGGAGAATATACGAGCAGTACTTC,CASSPGTSGRIYEQYF
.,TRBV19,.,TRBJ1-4,TGTGCCAGTAGTATCCTCGCAACTAATGAAAAACTGTTTTTT,CASSILATNEKLFF
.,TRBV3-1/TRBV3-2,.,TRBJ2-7,TGTGCCAGCAGCCAACGGATGCTCGTGGAGTACGAGCAGTACTTC,CASSQRMLVEYEQYF
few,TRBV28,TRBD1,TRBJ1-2,TGTGCCAGCAGTTGGGACAGGGGGCGCGGCAACTATGGCTACACCTTC,CASSWDRGRGNYGYTF
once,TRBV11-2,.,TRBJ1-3,TGTGCCAGCAGCCCCAGGGGCTCTGGAAACACCATATATTTT,CASSPRGSGNTIYF
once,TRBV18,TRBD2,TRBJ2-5,TGTGCCAGCTCACGGGTGAGGCGGGGGGAGAGGGAGACCCAGTACTTC,CASSRVRRGERETQYF
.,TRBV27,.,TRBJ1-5,TGTGCCAGCAGTTCAGAAGGGGGTCAGCCCCAGCATTTT,CASSSEGGQPQHF
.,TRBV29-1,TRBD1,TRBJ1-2,TGCAGCGTTTGGACAGGGGAGGGTGGCTACACCTTC,CSVWTGEGGYTF
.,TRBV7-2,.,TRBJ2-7,TGTGCCAGCAGTCCAGCCCCCCGGGACGAGCAGTACTTC,CASSPAPRDEQYF
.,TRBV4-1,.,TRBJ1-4,TGCGCCAGCAGCCAAGTCGGGGGGCAGGGTGAAAAACTGTTTTTT,CASSQVGGQGEKLFF
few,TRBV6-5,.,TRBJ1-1,TGTGCCAGCAGTTCCGGGAGTAACACTGAAGCTTTCTTT,CASSSGSNTEAFF
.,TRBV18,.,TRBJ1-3,TGTGCCAGCTCGCGCCGGGACAAAACTTTCTCTGGAAACACCATATATTTT,CASSRRDKTFSGNTIYF
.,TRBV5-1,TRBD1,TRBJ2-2,TGCGCCAGCAGCTTGACCGGACAGGGCACCGGGGAGCTGTTTTTT,CASSLTGQGTGELFF
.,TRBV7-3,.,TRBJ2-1,TGTGCCAGCAGCTTGATCGGGCGGGACTCCTACAATGAGCAGTTCTTC,CASSLIGRDSYNEQFF
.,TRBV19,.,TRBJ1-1,TGTGCCAGTAGTCGACTCGGCACTGAAGCTTTCTTT,CASSRLGTEAFF
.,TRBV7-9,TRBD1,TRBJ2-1,TGTGCCAGCAGGGGGCTCATAGGGGGCCATGAGCAGTTCTTC,CASRGLIGGHEQFF
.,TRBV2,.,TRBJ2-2,TGTGCCAGCCGGAGGACAGAAAACACCGGGGAGCTGTTTTTT,CASRRTENTGELFF
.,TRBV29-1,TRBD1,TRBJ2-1,TGCAGCGTTGAGGGACAGGGTATTTCCTACAATGAGCAGTTCTTC,CSVEGQGISYNEQFF
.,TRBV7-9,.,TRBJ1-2,TGTGCCAGCAGCTTAGGGGGAGACTATGGCTACACCTTC,CASSLGGDYGYTF
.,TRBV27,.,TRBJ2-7,TGTGCCAGCGCCCTCCAGGGGCACGAGCAGTACTTC,CASALQGHEQYF
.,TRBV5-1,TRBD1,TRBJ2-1,TGCGCCAGCAGCTTAGGGGACAGGGACTACAATGAGCAGTTCTTC,CASSLGDRDYNEQFF
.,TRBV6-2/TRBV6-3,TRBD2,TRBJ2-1,TGTGCCAGCAGTTACGACAATCATCGGACTAGCGGGGTCAATGAGCAGTTCTTC,CASSYDNHRTSGVNEQFF